The rows below give T cell receptor beta chains drawn from one sample of a study of blood T cell repertoires in COVID-19. Generated by immunoSEQ multiplex PCR, the TCRdb table keeps only in-frame clones and is missing some. The sample shows some 14,000 clones, about 88% of them seen only once. What was sequenced was peripheral blood. The receptors were gathered from a man at least 80 years old with acute or convalescent COVID-19. Each CDR3 is given with its conserved first and last residue. Each record gives: J gene, V gene, D gene, clone size, CDR3 DNA, CDR3 protein. The D gene is left open where the match is weak. The size entry is marked missing in some rows and otherwise reads once, few, many or a size class.

TRBJ2-3 TRBV29-1 TRBD2 NA TGCAGCGTGGGACTAGCGGTGTATACGCAGTATTTT CSVGLAVYTQYF
TRBJ1-1 TRBV19 TRBD1 NA TGTGCCAGTAGTGATACAGGGGGCCCGAACACTGAAGCTTTCTTT CASSDTGGPNTEAFF
TRBJ2-7 TRBV5-1 NA NA TGCGCCAGCAGCCCAGGGAAGTTCTACGAGCAGTACTTC CASSPGKFYEQYF
TRBJ1-4 TRBV19 NA once TGTGCCAGTAGGCCCTCGTTGGGCTCAACTAATGAAAAACTGTTTTTT CASRPSLGSTNEKLFF
TRBJ2-1 TRBV11-3 TRBD2 NA TGTGCCAGCAGCTTAGGCAGCGGGGGGCGAACCTACAATGAGCAGTTCTTC CASSLGSGGRTYNEQFF
TRBJ1-2 TRBV5-6 TRBD1 NA TGTGCCAGCAGCGTACAGGGGGCCGGGGGCTACACCTTC CASSVQGAGGYTF
TRBJ2-2 TRBV5-1 TRBD2 NA TGCGCCAGCAGCCCGGGACTAGCGGGAGGCGGCACCGGGGAGCTGTTTTTT CASSPGLAGGGTGELFF
TRBJ2-7 TRBV18 NA NA TGTGCCAGCTCACCCCCAAATCCTAGGGAGCAGTACTTC CASSPPNPREQYF
TRBJ1-2 TRBV11-2 NA NA TGTGCCAGCAGCTTGGACGGCAGGGTCTACACCTTC CASSLDGRVYTF
TRBJ2-6 TRBV7-2 NA NA TGTGCCAGCAGCTTAGCGGGCGGGTCCGGGGCCAACGTCCTGACTTTC CASSLAGGSGANVLTF
TRBJ2-5 TRBV6-6 TRBD2 NA TGTGCCAGCACCGCGGGGGGCGAGACCCAGTACTTC CASTAGGETQYF
TRBJ2-5 TRBV6-6 TRBD1 few TGTGCCAGCAGACCGACAGGGGTCGAGACCCAGTACTTC CASRPTGVETQYF
TRBJ1-5 TRBV7-9 NA NA TGTGCCAGCAGCTTATATGGCCAGGGGTATAGCAATCAGCCCCAGCATTTT CASSLYGQGYSNQPQHF
TRBJ2-6 TRBV30 NA NA TGTGCCTGGAGTGCCCTCCCCTTAGGGGCCAACGTCCTGACTTTC CAWSALPLGANVLTF
TRBJ1-6 TRBV5-1 NA NA TGCGCCAGCAGCGGGGGGAATGGGGCCTCACCCCTCCACTTT CASSGGNGASPLHF
TRBJ2-7 TRBV3-1/TRBV3-2 NA NA TGTGCCAGCAGCCAAGATTCCCTGTCCCGCGAGCAGTACTTC CASSQDSLSREQYF
TRBJ2-3 TRBV6-6 NA NA TGTGCCAGCAGTTACTCTCAGAGGGGCACAGATACGCAGTATTTT CASSYSQRGTDTQYF
TRBJ1-3 TRBV4-1 NA NA TGCGCCAGCAGCCAGGGTCGAGGGTACTCTGGAAACACCATATATTTT CASSQGRGYSGNTIYF
TRBJ1-1 TRBV11-3 NA NA TGTGCCAGCAGCTTAGAAGGAACAGGGGAAGCTTTCTTT CASSLEGTGEAFF
TRBJ2-3 TRBV7-3 NA NA TGTGCCAGCAGCTTAACTCCGTCCCGTACTACATCAGAAGATACGCAGTATTTT CASSLTPSRTTSEDTQYF
TRBJ2-3 TRBV5-4 NA NA TGTGCCAGCAGCTTGAGGGGAGACAGGCGCACAGATACGCAGTATTTT CASSLRGDRRTDTQYF
TRBJ2-7 TRBV7-9 TRBD1 NA TGTGCCAGCAGCGCACTGACAGGGGGCATCTACGAGCAGTACTTC CASSALTGGIYEQYF
TRBJ2-1 TRBV19 NA NA TGTGCCAGTAGTATCAGGGGTACGACTACAAATGAGCAGTTCTTC CASSIRGTTTNEQFF
TRBJ1-3 TRBV7-8 NA NA TGTGCCAGCAGCTCCCCCCTGTGGAAGGGGAAGTCTGGAAACACCATATATTTT CASSSPLWKGKSGNTIYF
TRBJ2-7 TRBV5-4 NA NA TGTGCCAGCAGCGGGGTGGAGGACGAGCAGTACTTC CASSGVEDEQYF